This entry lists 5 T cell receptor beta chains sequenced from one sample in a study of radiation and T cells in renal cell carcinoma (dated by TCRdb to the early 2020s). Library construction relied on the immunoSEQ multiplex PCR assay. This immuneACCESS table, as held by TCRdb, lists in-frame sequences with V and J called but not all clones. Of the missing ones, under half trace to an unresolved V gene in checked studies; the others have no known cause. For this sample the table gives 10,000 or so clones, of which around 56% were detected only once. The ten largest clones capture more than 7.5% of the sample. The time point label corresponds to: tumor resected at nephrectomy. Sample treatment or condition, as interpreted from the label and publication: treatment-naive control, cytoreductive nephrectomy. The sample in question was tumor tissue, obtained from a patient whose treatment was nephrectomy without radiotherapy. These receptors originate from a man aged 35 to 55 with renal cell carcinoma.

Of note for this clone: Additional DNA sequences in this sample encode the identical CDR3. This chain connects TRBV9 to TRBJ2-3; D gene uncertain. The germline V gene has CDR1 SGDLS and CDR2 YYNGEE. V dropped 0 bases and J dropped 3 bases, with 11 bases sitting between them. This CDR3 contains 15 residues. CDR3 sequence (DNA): TGTGCCAGCAGCGTAGGTGGTCTAAATACAGATACGCAGTATTTT. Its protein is CASSVGGLNTDTQYF. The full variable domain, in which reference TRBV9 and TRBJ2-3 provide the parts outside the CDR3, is DSGVTQTPKHLITATGQRVTLRCSPRSGDLSVYWYQQSLDQGLQFLIQYYNGEERAKGNILERFSAQQFPDLHSELNLSSLELGDSALYFCASSVGGLNTDTQYFGPGTRLTVL.

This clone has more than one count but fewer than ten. The CDR3 DNA follows: TGTGCCAGCAGTGTAACAGGAGGCTACACTGAAGCTTTCTTT. It codes for CASSVTGGYTEAFF. The gene calls are TRBV27 and TRBJ1-1, with D perhaps matching TRBD1 (5 bases). Deletions cut 5 bases from V and 3 bases from J, with 13 bases between. The CDR3 is 14 residues long. Germline assignment: CDR1 MNHEY and CDR2 SMNVEV (reference sequence).

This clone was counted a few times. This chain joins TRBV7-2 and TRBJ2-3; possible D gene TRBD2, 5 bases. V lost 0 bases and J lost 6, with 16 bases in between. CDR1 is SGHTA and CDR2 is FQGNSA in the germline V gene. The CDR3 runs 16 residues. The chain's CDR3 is CASSLAGAGFADTQYF. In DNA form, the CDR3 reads TGTGCCAGCAGCTTAGCGGGAGCTGGTTTCGCTGATACGCAGTATTTT.

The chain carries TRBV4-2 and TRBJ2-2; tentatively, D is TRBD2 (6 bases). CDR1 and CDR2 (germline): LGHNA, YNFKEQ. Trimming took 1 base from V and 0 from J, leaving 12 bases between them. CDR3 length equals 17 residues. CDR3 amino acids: CASSQVGGMSNTGELFF. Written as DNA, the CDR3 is TGTGCCAGCAGCCAAGTTGGAGGGATGTCGAACACCGGGGAGCTGTTTTTT.

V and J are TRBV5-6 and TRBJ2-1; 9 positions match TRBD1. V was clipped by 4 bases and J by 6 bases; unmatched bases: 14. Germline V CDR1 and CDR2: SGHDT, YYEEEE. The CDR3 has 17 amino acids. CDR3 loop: CASSLADGTGPTNEQFF. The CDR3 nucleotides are TGTGCCAGCAGCCTGGCTGATGGGACAGGGCCTACCAATGAGCAGTTCTTC.